Listed here are 29 T cell receptor beta chains from one sample, sequenced in a study of shared clonotypes between healthy human individuals. Clones were sequenced by immunoSEQ multiplex PCR, and TCRdb holds only the in-frame ones, with some missing. The sample contains 750,000 to 1,000,000 clones, around 93% of which appear only once. Naive CD8 cells were CD45RO-negative, positively selected for CCR7, excluding terminally differentiated effector memory CD45RA+ cells. The source material was naive CD8+ T cells sorted from blood. All receptors derive from a man aged 25 to 45 in good health.

J is TRBJ2-2 and V is TRBV30, with 10 bases lining up with TRBD2. This CDR3 has 14 residues. Looked up from germline, CDR1 is GTSNPN and CDR2 is SVGIG (reference sequence). Trimming cost V 4 bases and J 6 bases; bases outside gene matches: 5. CDR3 coding DNA: TGTGCCTGGACCTTAGCGGGAGGCGCCGGGGAGCTGTTTTTT. Encoded protein: CAWTLAGGAGELFF.

Notes on this clone: Other DNA sequences in the sample encode the same CDR3. The chain couples TRBV5-1 to TRBJ2-3, with a weak D call TRBD1 (6 bases). The CDR3 runs 15 residues. The V gene lost 7 bases and the J gene lost 3 bases, with 18 bases spanning the gap. From germline, CDR1 is SGHRS and CDR2 YFSETQ. The DNA of the CDR3 is TGCGCCAGCTCCTTGGTCCAGGGACAAACAGATACGCAGTATTTT. As protein: CASSLVQGQTDTQYF.

With respect to this clone: Other DNA sequences of this sample code for an identical CDR3. This chain connects TRBV28 to TRBJ2-7; D uncertain. This CDR3 region has 13 residues. Germline CDR1 and CDR2: MDHEN and SYDVKM. Between the trimmed V and J ends, which lost 2 bases and 4 bases, there was a span of 9 bases. The CDR3 region is CASSLPDSYEQYF. The CDR3 DNA reads TGTGCCAGCAGTTTACCCGACTCGTACGAGCAGTACTTC.

The V gene is TRBV5-4, the J gene TRBJ2-2; 8 bases agree with TRBD1. The CDR3 extends over 16 amino acids. CDR1 SGHNT and CDR2 YYREEE come from the germline V gene (reference sequence). Unmatched junction bases numbered 10, after V lost 5 bases and J lost 4 bases. CDR3 nucleotides: TGTGCCAGCAGGCGGGTCACAGGGGGAGTCACCGGGGAGCTGTTTTTT. Protein product: CASRRVTGGVTGELFF.

J is TRBJ2-5 and V is TRBV11-1; D remains unclear. Germline V lookup: CDR1 SGHAT, CDR2 FQDESV (reference sequence). The CDR3 contains 15 residues. V lost 1 base to trimming and J lost 0 bases, with 9 bases between them. The CDR3 region is CASSLGPGYQETQYF. CDR3 DNA sequence: TGTGCCAGCAGCTTAGGTCCCGGGTACCAAGAGACCCAGTACTTC.

This chain uses TRBV19 with TRBJ2-7; 7 nucleotides agree with TRBD2. The V segment lost 3 bases and the J segment 1 base; nucleotides outside the gene matches: 9. Germline V CDR1 and CDR2: LNHDA, SQIVND (reference sequence). This CDR3 spans 16 amino acids. The CDR3 nucleotides are TGTGCCAGTAGTATCCTCAGGCTAGCGGTATCCTACGAGCAGTACTTC. Amino acids: CASSILRLAVSYEQYF.

The rearrangement links TRBV7-9 to TRBJ1-4, with 10 bases identical to TRBD1. Losses at the gene ends were 5 bases for V and 0 bases for J; bases not matched to a gene: 6. This CDR3 is built from 17 residues. Looked up from germline, CDR1 is SEHNR and CDR2 is FQNEAQ (reference sequence). The CDR3 region is CASSPPDRGSTNEKLFF. The CDR3 coding sequence is TGTGCCAGCAGCCCCCCGGACAGGGGGTCAACTAATGAAAAACTGTTTTTT.

CDR3 DNA sequence: TGTGCCAGCAGTTACCAGGGGAACCAAGAGACCCAGTACTTC. Protein sequence: CASSYQGNQETQYF. The chain uses TRBV6-5 and TRBJ2-5, with D tentatively TRBD1 (6 bases). The CDR3 runs 14 residues. Germline V lookup: CDR1 MNHEY, CDR2 SVGAGI. V was pared by 2 bases and J by 0 bases, with 7 bases between.

V and J are TRBV29-1 and TRBJ2-1; TRBD1 or TRBD2 may be the D gene (5 bases each). V lost 4 bases, J lost 5 bases, and 12 bases lay in between. The CDR3 spans 13 residues. Germline CDR1 reads SQVTM; CDR2 reads ANQGSEA. The CDR3 sequence: CSVVSGHHNEQFF. The CDR3, as DNA: TGCAGCGTTGTTTCGGGGCACCACAATGAGCAGTTCTTC.

This clone came up once. The chain carries TRBV7-2 and TRBJ2-5, with D possibly being TRBD1 or TRBD2 (5 bases each). Germline V gene data show CDR1 as SGHTA and CDR2 as FQGNSA. CDR3 size: 18 residues. The germline V and J ends were trimmed by 0 bases and 3 bases, with 20 bases remaining between them. The CDR3 DNA reads TGTGCCAGCAGCTTAGCGTTGAGGGATTGGGGGACCGAAGAGACCCAGTACTTC. It codes for CASSLALRDWGTEETQYF.

CDR3 sequence reads: CASSDTLETEAFF. The CDR3 DNA follows: TGCGCCAGCAGTGATACTTTGGAGACTGAAGCTTTCTTT. The chain is built from TRBV10-2 and TRBJ1-1; D is unclear. The CDR3 sequence is 13 residues long. Germline V gene data show CDR1 as WSHSY and CDR2 as SAAADI. Deletions cut 3 bases from V and 5 bases from J, with 10 bases between.

V usage is TRBV27 and J usage is TRBJ2-5; no reliable D call. The V gene's germline CDR1 is MNHEY and CDR2 SMNVEV (reference sequence). Trimming removed 4 bases from V and 5 bases from J, with 20 bases in between. The CDR3 extends over 16 amino acids. CDR3 nucleotides: TGTGCCAGCAGTTCTAAGGGCGCACACCTTCGGGAGACCCAGTACTTC. Amino acid sequence: CASSSKGAHLRETQYF.

The chain is built from TRBV7-2 and TRBJ2-1; no firm D call. The CDR3 has 13 residues. V gave up 5 bases and J gave up 6 bases, with 11 bases separating them. CDR1 is SGHTA, CDR2 FQGNSA, per germline. CDR3 sequence: CASSPDPANEQFF. Here the CDR3 DNA reads TGTGCCAGCAGCCCGGATCCCGCCAATGAGCAGTTCTTC.

The chain couples TRBV5-1 to TRBJ2-3; D is unresolved. The germline CDR1 and CDR2 sequences are SGHRS and YFSETQ. The CDR3 sequence is 14 residues long. The V end lost 1 base, the J end lost 5 bases, and 11 bases lay between the germline ends. The CDR3 DNA is TGCGCCAGCAGCTTGCGCGCATTTCAAGATACGCAGTATTTT. As protein: CASSLRAFQDTQYF.

The chain is built from TRBV7-9 and TRBJ1-2; TRBD1 matches 7 bases. The CDR3 is 16 residues long. V lost 5 bases to trimming and J lost 8 bases; unmatched junction nucleotides: 17. The germline V gene has CDR1 SEHNR and CDR2 FQNEAQ (reference sequence). The DNA for the CDR3 is TGTGCCAGCAGCCCGAGTCGGGGGTCGACAGGGTTCGGCTACACCTTC. Translating it yields CASSPSRGSTGFGYTF.

CDR3 nucleotide sequence: TGTGCCAGCAGTTTTACGGAGAACTATGGCTACACCTTC. Protein sequence: CASSFTENYGYTF. The chain recombines TRBV27 with TRBJ1-2; D ambiguous. Looked up from germline, CDR1 is MNHEY and CDR2 is SMNVEV (reference sequence). Trimming shortened V by 3 bases and J by 2 bases, and 7 bases separated the two germline ends. The CDR3 consists of 13 residues.

V usage is TRBV6-1 and J usage is TRBJ2-1; 10 positions match TRBD2. J was trimmed by 3 bases and V by 2 bases; bases with no gene match: 13. Germline CDR1 and CDR2: MNHNS and SASEGT. This CDR3 comprises 19 residues. The CDR3 spells CASSELYSPGLANYNEQFF. The DNA for the CDR3 is TGTGCCAGCAGTGAACTCTACTCACCGGGACTAGCGAACTACAATGAGCAGTTCTTC.

This chain links TRBV28 with TRBJ1-4, with no clear D. Trimming pared 6 bases from V and 4 bases from J, leaving 9 bases between. This CDR3 has 13 residues. Germline CDR1 is MDHEN and CDR2 is SYDVKM. The CDR3: CASRPDGNEKLFF. In DNA, the CDR3 is TGTGCCAGCAGACCCGACGGTAATGAAAAACTGTTTTTT.

The chain links TRBV27 to TRBJ2-4; the match to TRBD1 covers 8 bases. The germline gives CDR1 MNHEY, CDR2 SMNVEV (reference sequence). Trimming cost V 1 base and J 11 bases; bases outside gene matches: 4. This CDR3 has 13 amino acids. The CDR3 is CASSLFQGALQYF. DNA for the CDR3: TGTGCCAGCAGTTTATTTCAGGGGGCACTTCAGTACTTC.

The rearrangement joins TRBV4-3 to TRBJ2-7; the D gene is possibly TRBD1 (6 bases). V was clipped by 0 bases and J by 6 bases, with 12 bases between them. The CDR3 loop spans 14 amino acids. Germline values: CDR1 LGHNA, CDR2 YSLEER. The chain's CDR3 is CASSQDRGTFEQYF. In DNA, the CDR3 is TGCGCCAGCAGCCAAGATAGGGGGACGTTCGAGCAGTACTTC.

The chain employs TRBV28 and TRBJ1-2; 9 bases match TRBD1. Unmatched junction bases numbered 11, after V lost 2 bases and J lost 7 bases. CDR3 size: 16 residues. Germline assignment: CDR1 MDHEN and CDR2 SYDVKM. CDR3 in amino acids: CASSLGHGTGILGYTF. The CDR3 nucleotides are TGTGCCAGCAGTTTAGGCCACGGGACAGGGATTCTTGGCTACACCTTC.

The rearrangement uses TRBV7-2 and TRBJ1-1, with D possibly matching TRBD1 (5 bases). The V and J ends lost 6 bases and 1 base respectively, with 18 bases between them. Germline CDR1 and CDR2: SGHTA and FQGNSA. CDR3 length: 16 amino acids. DNA for the CDR3: TGTGCCAGCAGGGGGCCGGGGGTCATGAAGAACACTGAAGCTTTCTTT. Translating it yields CASRGPGVMKNTEAFF.

V and J are TRBV27 and TRBJ2-3; 8 positions match TRBD2. The CDR3 has 15 residues. Germline CDR1 is MNHEY and CDR2 is SMNVEV (reference sequence). The V and J ends lost 6 bases and 5 bases, in that order; junction bases with no gene match: 10. The CDR3 protein is CASSPPAGVGDTQYF. The CDR3 DNA sequence: TGTGCCAGCAGCCCCCCAGCGGGAGTGGGAGATACGCAGTATTTT.

This clone turned up a few times. As DNA, the CDR3 is TGTGCCAGTAGTATAGCGGGAGATTACAATGAGCAGTTCTTC. It is translated as CASSIAGDYNEQFF. The gene calls are TRBV19 and TRBJ2-1; D might be TRBD2 (6 bases). Germline V gene lookup returns CDR1 LNHDA and CDR2 SQIVND (reference sequence). The CDR3 consists of 14 residues. The V end was cut by 1 base, the J end by 4 bases, with 8 bases between. Based on the CDR3 plus reference TRBV19 and TRBJ2-1, the full variable domain is DGGITQSPKYLFRKEGQNVTLSCEQNLNHDAMYWYRQDPGQGLRLIYYSQIVNDFQKGDIAEGYSVSREKKESFPLTVTSAQKNPTAFYLCASSIAGDYNEQFFGPGTRLTVL.

The V gene is TRBV13, the J gene TRBJ2-3, with D possibly being TRBD2 (7 bases). Trimming pared 4 bases from V and 3 bases from J, leaving 20 bases between. The CDR3 consists of 17 residues. Germline CDR1 reads PRHDT; CDR2 reads FYEKMQ (reference sequence). The CDR3 here is CASSSSTRGGKTDTQYF. For the CDR3, the DNA is TGTGCCAGCAGCTCCTCGACTAGGGGGGGTAAAACAGATACGCAGTATTTT.

The J gene is TRBJ2-1, the V gene TRBV21-1; the table's D call of TRBD1 was not tested on the DNA. TRBV21-1 is assigned pseudogene status. The CDR3 sequence is 14 residues long. The CDR3 DNA follows: TGTGCCAGCAGCACGAAGACACTCGACAATGAGCAGTTCTTC. Residues: CASSTKTLDNEQFF.

The rearrangement links TRBV5-6 to TRBJ1-3; no definite D call. CDR1 is SGHDT and CDR2 is YYEEEE in the germline V gene. The CDR3 length is 15 residues. Trimming cost V 0 bases and J 0 bases, with 7 bases left between them. CDR3 sequence reads: CASSLAAASGNTIYF. DNA for the CDR3: TGTGCCAGCAGCTTGGCGGCCGCCTCTGGAAACACCATATATTTT.

J is TRBJ2-3 and V is TRBV19; D uncertain. V lost 3 bases to trimming and J lost 4 bases, with 11 bases between them. The CDR3 is made up of 14 amino acids. Per germline, CDR1 LNHDA and CDR2 SQIVND (reference sequence). The CDR3 DNA reads TGTGCCAGTAGTATGGGTCTGGTTTCAGATACGCAGTATTTT. Its translation is CASSMGLVSDTQYF.

With respect to this clone: Germline and junction disagree at one end, which may indicate a read error. The rearrangement uses TRBV7-7 and TRBJ2-2; possible D gene TRBD2, 5 bases. CDR3 length equals 15 residues. Germline V CDR1 and CDR2: SSHAT, FNYEAQ (reference sequence). CDR3 DNA sequence: TGTGCTAGCAGCTTCGACGGGGAAGTCACCGGGGAGCTGTTTTTT. Translating gives CASSFDGEVTGELFF.